The next 27 T cell receptor beta chains were all read from a single sample in a study of neoadjuvant anti-PD-1 for oral cavity cancer. The assay was immunoSEQ multiplex PCR, and TCRdb's table has in-frame clones only and misses some. The sample shows about 23,000 clones, 27% of them seen only once. The sample's time point: after neoadjuvant nivolumab, at surgical resection. The source material was tumor tissue, sampled after nivolumab (anti-PD-1) treatment. These TCRs come from a person aged 40 to 85 with oral cavity squamous cell carcinoma.

The V and J genes are TRBV11-2 and TRBJ1-1; D call uncertain. Germline V gives CDR1 SGHAT, CDR2 FQNNGV. Trimming took 7 bases from V and 2 from J, leaving 11 bases between them. CDR3 length: 13 residues. The CDR3 DNA is TGTGCCAGCACCCGGGGTCTAAACACTGAAGCTTTCTTT. It specifies CASTRGLNTEAFF.

This sequence joins TRBV7-8 and TRBJ2-7; a possible D gene is TRBD1 (5 bases). The germline V and J ends were trimmed by 5 bases and 6 bases, with 17 bases remaining between them. The CDR3 covers 14 residues. Germline V gene data show CDR1 as SGHVS and CDR2 as FQNEAQ. The CDR3 bases are TGTGCCAGCAGCCCCGGGCAGGGAACGGCCGAGCAGTACTTC. Protein product: CASSPGQGTAEQYF.

This chain connects TRBV4-2 to TRBJ2-4; D could derive from TRBD1 or TRBD2 (6 bases each). The V gene's germline CDR1 is LGHNA and CDR2 YNFKEQ. The CDR3 sequence is 15 residues long. Trimming took off 1 base at V and 7 bases at J, with 14 bases between the two ends. Written as DNA, the CDR3 is TGTGCCAGCAGCCAAGTAGCTGGAGGGGGGAACATTCAGTACTTC. Amino acid sequence: CASSQVAGGGNIQYF.

This clone turned up a few times. This rearrangement joins TRBV28 to TRBJ2-2; 10 bases line up with TRBD1. Germline V CDR1 and CDR2: MDHEN, SYDVKM. This CDR3 has 15 residues. V was clipped by 11 bases and J by 5 bases; unmatched bases: 11. CDR3: CACSLTGQGTGELFF. The CDR3 DNA sequence: TGTGCCTGCTCATTAACGGGACAGGGGACCGGGGAGCTGTTTTTT.

This clone has only a few counts. The V call is TRBV5-5, the J call TRBJ2-7; 7 nucleotides agree with TRBD2. The CDR3 runs 15 residues. Germline CDR1 SGHKS, CDR2 YYEKEE (reference sequence). Losses at the gene ends were 3 bases for V and 3 bases for J; bases not matched to a gene: 9. The CDR3 bases are TGTGCCAGCAGCTCCTCTAGCGGAGCAAACTACGAGCAGTACTTC. It codes for CASSSSSGANYEQYF. Full variable domain (outside the CDR3, taken from reference TRBV5-5 and TRBJ2-7): DAGVTQSPTHLIKTRGQQVTLRCSPISGHKSVSWYQQVLGQGPQFIFQYYEKEERGRGNFPDRFSARQFPNYSSELNVNALLLGDSALYLCASSSSSGANYEQYFGPGTRLTVT.

This clone was detected a few times. The chain links TRBV2 to TRBJ2-5; D remains ambiguous. The CDR3 sequence is 13 residues long. Germline-derived CDR1 and CDR2 are SNHLY and FYNNEI. Trimming removed 0 bases at V and 5 bases at J, with 7 bases between. The CDR3 sequence is CASSEAQWETQYF. CDR3 DNA sequence: TGTGCCAGCAGTGAAGCTCAGTGGGAGACCCAGTACTTC.

The chain carries TRBV27 and TRBJ2-5; D is uncertain. V was cut by 6 bases and J by 3 bases, with 8 bases left in between. The CDR3 has 12 amino acids. Germline loops: CDR1 MNHEY, CDR2 SMNVEV (reference sequence). The CDR3 nucleotides read TGTGCCAGCAGAGATGTTAAAGAGACCCAGTACTTC. It is translated as CASRDVKETQYF.

This clone occurred a few times. This chain connects TRBV28 to TRBJ1-1; D remains unclear. CDR1 and CDR2 (germline): MDHEN, SYDVKM. V was cut by 7 bases and J by 5 bases, with 17 bases left in between. The CDR3 extends over 14 amino acids. The CDR3 is CASTTPAPMTEAFF. DNA for the CDR3: TGTGCCAGCACTACACCAGCCCCTATGACTGAAGCTTTCTTT.

This clone was seen only a few times. The chain uses TRBV5-1 and TRBJ2-7; perhaps TRBD1 as D (6 bases). The CDR3 totals 14 residues. The germline V gene has CDR1 SGHRS and CDR2 YFSETQ. V dropped 0 bases and J dropped 3 bases, with 10 bases sitting between them. The CDR3 here is CASSLAQGFYEQYF. In nucleotides, the CDR3 is TGCGCCAGCAGCTTGGCTCAGGGGTTCTACGAGCAGTACTTC. The variable domain in full, with the rest retrieved from reference TRBV5-1 and TRBJ2-7, is KAGVTQTPRYLIKTRGQQVTLSCSPISGHRSVSWYQQTPGQGLQFLFEYFSETQRNKGNFPGRFSGRQFSNSRSEMNVSTLELGDSALYLCASSLAQGFYEQYFGPGTRLTVT.

This clone has a handful of counts. The chain recombines TRBV2 with TRBJ2-3; tentatively, D is TRBD2 (6 bases). This CDR3 is built from 15 residues. V lost 5 bases to trimming and J lost 3 bases, with 15 bases between them. Germline assignment: CDR1 SNHLY and CDR2 FYNNEI. CDR3 in amino acids: CASSLRERSTDTQYF. CDR3 in DNA: TGTGCCAGCAGTCTCCGGGAGCGGAGTACAGATACGCAGTATTTT.

The DNA of the CDR3 is TGCGCCAGCAGCTATACCCGGGAGCCTGGGGCCGGGGAGCTGTTTTTT. It is translated as CASSYTREPGAGELFF. J is TRBJ2-2 and V is TRBV5-1; tentatively, D is TRBD2 (6 bases). V dropped 3 bases and J dropped 6 bases, with 18 bases sitting between them. Looked up from germline, CDR1 is SGHRS and CDR2 is YFSETQ. CDR3 size: 16 residues. Based on the CDR3 plus reference TRBV5-1 and TRBJ2-2, the full variable domain is KAGVTQTPRYLIKTRGQQVTLSCSPISGHRSVSWYQQTPGQGLQFLFEYFSETQRNKGNFPGRFSGRQFSNSRSEMNVSTLELGDSALYLCASSYTREPGAGELFFGEGSRLTVL.

This clone was recorded many times. This chain uses TRBV5-4 with TRBJ2-3; the D gene is possibly TRBD2 (6 bases). The V end lost 5 bases, the J end lost 0 bases, and 13 bases lay between the germline ends. This CDR3 has 15 residues. Germline values: CDR1 SGHNT, CDR2 YYREEE (reference sequence). CDR3 loop: CASRGGGGSTDTQYF. The DNA for the CDR3 is TGTGCCAGCAGGGGGGGTGGTGGGAGCACAGATACGCAGTATTTT.

The chain is built from TRBV20-1 and TRBJ2-7, with D hard to call. Trimming removed 2 bases at V and 3 bases at J, with 5 bases between. This CDR3 contains 11 residues. The germline V gene encodes CDR1 DFQATT and CDR2 SNEGSKA (reference sequence). The CDR3 spells CSARPHYEQYF. The CDR3 region has the DNA TGCAGTGCTAGACCACACTACGAGCAGTACTTC.

This clone has just a few counts. The chain joins TRBV18 to TRBJ2-1, with D unresolved. Germline V gene sequence: CDR1 KGHSH, CDR2 LQKENI. The CDR3 totals 12 residues. Trimming removed 6 bases at V and 5 bases at J, with 8 bases between. The CDR3 DNA sequence: TGTGCCAGCTCGGGAAGAGACAATGAGCAGTTCTTC. It encodes CASSGRDNEQFF. Full variable domain (remainder filled in from reference TRBV18 and TRBJ2-1): NAGVMQNPRHLVRRRGQEARLRCSPMKGHSHVYWYRQLPEEGLKFMVYLQKENIIDESGMPKERFSAEFPKEGPSILRIQQVVRGDSAAYFCASSGRDNEQFFGPGTRLTVL.

The chain's CDR3 is CASSKPSGWNTEAFF. In nucleotides, the CDR3 is TGTGCCAGCAGTAAGCCCTCGGGGTGGAACACTGAAGCTTTCTTT. The genes are TRBV6-5 and TRBJ1-1, with D uncertain. V gave up 5 bases and J gave up 1 base, with 14 bases separating them. There are 15 residues in the CDR3. In germline, CDR1 is MNHEY, CDR2 SVGAGI.

This clone was recorded a few times. The chain recombines TRBV6-1 with TRBJ1-5, with 9 bases aligning to TRBD1. The V segment lost 9 bases and the J segment 4 bases; nucleotides outside the gene matches: 1. Per germline, CDR1 MNHNS and CDR2 SASEGT. The length of the CDR3 is 12 residues. The CDR3 sequence: CASGQGNQPQHF. The CDR3 DNA sequence: TGTGCCAGTGGACAGGGGAATCAGCCCCAGCATTTT.

Ten or more counts support this clone. The V and J genes are TRBV5-4 and TRBJ1-1; D gene uncertain. This CDR3 is 14 amino acids long. Trimming removed 0 bases at V and 5 bases at J, with 11 bases between. Germline lookup yields CDR1 SGHNT and CDR2 YYREEE (reference sequence). The CDR3 nucleotides read TGTGCCAGCAGCTTGGAGGCCGGGAGGACTGAAGCTTTCTTT. Its protein product is CASSLEAGRTEAFF.

This clone came up a few times. The rearrangement joins TRBV28 to TRBJ2-1; 13 nucleotides line up with TRBD2. The CDR3 is 19 amino acids. Per the germline V gene, CDR1 is MDHEN and CDR2 is SYDVKM. J gave up 0 bases and V 4 bases, and 9 bases lay outside the gene matches. The CDR3 sequence: CASSSPPWTSGSSYNEQFF. CDR3 bases: TGTGCCAGCAGTTCCCCACCTTGGACTAGCGGGAGCTCCTACAATGAGCAGTTCTTC.

At least ten counts were recorded for this clone. V gene TRBV14 combines with J gene TRBJ1-2; D not resolved. The V end lost 4 bases, the J end lost 2 bases, and 8 bases lay between the germline ends. The CDR3 has 13 amino acids. Germline V gene lookup returns CDR1 SGHDN and CDR2 FVKESK. The CDR3 reads CASSLGRNYGYTF. The CDR3 bases are TGTGCCAGCAGCCTCGGACGGAACTATGGCTACACCTTC.

This rearrangement joins TRBV16 to TRBJ2-3; D may be TRBD2 (5 bases). The germline V gene has CDR1 KGHSY and CDR2 FQNENV. This CDR3 comprises 15 residues. Between the trimmed V and J ends, which lost 2 bases and 4 bases, there was a span of 13 bases. CDR3 amino acids: CASSQRTPGSDTQYF. As DNA, the CDR3 is TGTGCCAGCAGCCAACGAACTCCGGGATCAGATACGCAGTATTTT.

The chain combines TRBV27 with TRBJ1-2, with 8 bases lining up with TRBD1. The V and J ends lost 5 bases and 5 bases, in that order; junction bases with no gene match: 10. Germline V CDR1 and CDR2: MNHEY, SMNVEV (reference sequence). The CDR3 is made up of 15 amino acids. The CDR3 bases are TGTGCCAGCAGTGAATCTAACAGGGGGAAGTATGGCTACACCTTC. The encoded protein is CASSESNRGKYGYTF.

A few counts support this clone. The chain combines TRBV10-3 with TRBJ1-5; D gene ambiguous. Germline V gives CDR1 ENHRY, CDR2 SYGVKD. Deletions cut 5 bases from V and 4 bases from J, with 6 bases between. The CDR3 spans 12 residues. The CDR3 loop is CAISPGNQPQHF. In nucleotides, the CDR3 is TGTGCCATCAGTCCGGGGAATCAGCCCCAGCATTTT.

The V call is TRBV19, the J call TRBJ1-1; no reliable D call. Germline CDR1 and CDR2: LNHDA and SQIVND (reference sequence). CDR3 size: 15 residues. Trimming removed 2 bases at V and 1 base at J, with 11 bases between. CDR3 residues: CASSILGRQNTEAFF. The CDR3, as DNA: TGTGCCAGTAGTATACTAGGGCGCCAGAACACTGAAGCTTTCTTT.

This chain links TRBV4-2 with TRBJ2-6; D is unresolved. Germline-derived CDR1 and CDR2 are LGHNA and YNFKEQ. V gave up 0 bases and J gave up 0 bases, with 9 bases separating them. The CDR3 is 17 amino acids. The CDR3 protein is CASSQDGTVSGANVLTF. The CDR3 DNA is TGTGCCAGCAGCCAAGATGGAACGGTCTCTGGGGCCAACGTCCTGACTTTC.

This clone showed up just once. The rearrangement links TRBV5-1 to TRBJ1-1, with D hard to call. The CDR3 runs 18 residues. V dropped 0 bases and J dropped 0 bases, with 18 bases sitting between them. In germline, CDR1 is SGHRS, CDR2 YFSETQ. The CDR3 loop is CASSLAPTRLNMNTEAFF. The CDR3 coding sequence is TGCGCCAGCAGCTTGGCTCCGACTCGCCTCAATATGAACACTGAAGCTTTCTTT.

DNA for the CDR3: TGTGCCAGTAGTAACTATGCGGCAGGGCATGGCTACACCTTC. Amino acid sequence: CASSNYAAGHGYTF. This chain joins TRBV19 and TRBJ1-2; D perhaps matches TRBD1 (5 bases). The CDR3 is 14 amino acids. Germline V lookup: CDR1 LNHDA, CDR2 SQIVND (reference sequence). Trimming took 4 bases from V and 6 from J, leaving 15 bases between them.

There are a few counts of this clone. The CDR3 is CASSPGGSTRTDTQYF. As DNA, the CDR3 is TGTGCCAGCAGCCCAGGGGGGAGCACTCGCACAGATACGCAGTATTTT. The J gene is TRBJ2-3, the V gene TRBV14, with a weak D call TRBD1 (7 bases). V lost 4 bases to trimming and J lost 1 base, with 15 bases between them. Germline CDR1 and CDR2: SGHDN and FVKESK. This CDR3 spans 16 amino acids.